Listed below are T cell receptor beta chains from one sample, sequenced in a study of blood T cell repertoires in COVID-19. Data came from immunoSEQ multiplex PCR; TCRdb stores just in-frame clones and leaves some out. The sample has 390,000 or so clones, roughly 90% seen once; the top ten hold 6.5%. The sample comprised peripheral blood. These receptors were taken from a man aged 18 to 30 with active or convalescent COVID-19. CDR3s include the opening cysteine and the closing phenylalanine or tryptophan. Each record gives: D gene, J gene, clone size, V gene, CDR3 protein, CDR3 DNA. A D gene is named only where the DNA matches it firmly. The listing skips clone size in some rows; elsewhere it reads once, few, many or a size class.

>NA|TRBJ1-2|NA|TRBV7-8
CASSGRGLPYGYTF
TGTGCCAGCAGCGGGCGAGGACTGCCCTATGGCTACACCTTC
>NA|TRBJ2-7|NA|TRBV21-1
CASSKAKGQVFYEQYF
TGTGCCAGCAGCAAAGCGAAGGGACAGGTGTTCTACGAGCAGTACTTC
>TRBD2|TRBJ2-5|NA|TRBV11-1
CASSRTSGQETQYF
TGTGCCAGCAGCCGGACTAGCGGCCAAGAGACCCAGTACTTC
>NA|TRBJ1-1|NA|TRBV9
CASSPRGGLDTEAFF
TGTGCCAGCAGCCCCAGAGGGGGTCTGGACACTGAAGCTTTCTTT
>NA|TRBJ2-7|once|TRBV28
CASTPHRGGYEQYF
TGTGCCAGCACCCCCCACAGGGGGGGTTACGAGCAGTACTTC
>NA|TRBJ2-2|NA|TRBV19
CASTPGGGPNTGELFF
TGTGCCAGTACCCCTGGGGGGGGCCCTAACACCGGGGAGCTGTTTTTT
>NA|TRBJ1-4|NA|TRBV9
CASSPPGQPFKEKLFF
TGTGCCAGCAGCCCACCCGGACAGCCGTTTAAGGAAAAACTGTTTTTT
>NA|TRBJ1-1|NA|TRBV5-4
CASSFDWNTEAFF
TGTGCCAGCAGTTTTGACTGGAACACTGAAGCTTTCTTT
>NA|TRBJ2-1|NA|TRBV18
CASKPGLSYNEQFF
TGTGCCAGTAAACCAGGGCTTTCCTACAATGAGCAGTTCTTC
>NA|TRBJ2-7|NA|TRBV6-6
CASSGALGKTYEQYF
TGTGCCAGCAGTGGGGCTTTGGGGAAAACCTACGAGCAGTACTTC
>TRBD1|TRBJ1-5|NA|TRBV19
CASSLGQGLNQPQHF
TGTGCCAGTAGCCTGGGACAGGGCCTCAATCAGCCCCAGCATTTT
>NA|TRBJ1-3|NA|TRBV27
CASSYFGGSGNTIYF
TGTGCCAGCAGCTATTTCGGGGGGTCTGGAAACACCATATATTTT
>TRBD1|TRBJ1-4|NA|TRBV3-1/TRBV3-2
CASSLGTGVKLFF
TGTGCCAGCAGCTTAGGGACAGGGGTGAAACTGTTTTTT
>NA|TRBJ2-3|NA|TRBV6-2/TRBV6-3
CASSYSYTSGNTDTQYF
TGTGCCAGCAGTTACTCGTACACGTCGGGGAACACAGATACGCAGTATTTT
>TRBD1|TRBJ1-5|NA|TRBV5-1
CASSEGTGDQPQHF
TGCGCCAGCAGCGAAGGGACAGGGGATCAGCCCCAGCATTTT
>TRBD1|TRBJ1-6|NA|TRBV28
CASSILRGTGGSPLHF
TGTGCCAGCAGTATTCTCCGTGGGACAGGGGGTTCACCCCTCCACTTT
>TRBD2|TRBJ2-7|once|TRBV4-3
CASSQGLASSYEQYF
TGCGCCAGCAGCCAAGGACTAGCCTCCTCCTACGAGCAGTACTTC
>NA|TRBJ2-7|NA|TRBV19
CASSIPGSYEQYF
TGTGCCAGTAGTATACCGGGGAGCTACGAGCAGTACTTC
>TRBD2|TRBJ2-2|NA|TRBV11-2
CASSKTGTRQGGELFF
TGTGCCAGCAGCAAAACCGGGACTAGGCAGGGCGGGGAGCTGTTTTTT
>TRBD1|TRBJ2-3|NA|TRBV5-1
CASSLQGHDADTQYF
TGCGCCAGCAGCCTACAGGGGCATGATGCAGATACGCAGTATTTT
>NA|TRBJ2-7|NA|TRBV29-1
CSESEVWEQYF
TGCAGCGAGTCGGAGGTCTGGGAGCAGTACTTC
>NA|TRBJ1-6|NA|TRBV27
CASSRIWDMGSPLHF
TGTGCCAGCAGTCGTATTTGGGACATGGGTTCACCCCTCCACTTT
>NA|TRBJ1-1|NA|TRBV23-1
CASSQFPAEAFF
TGCGCCAGCAGTCAATTTCCGGCTGAAGCTTTCTTT
>NA|TRBJ1-2|NA|TRBV4-2
CASSHGDYGYTF
TGTGCCAGCTCACACGGGGACTATGGCTACACCTTC
>TRBD2|TRBJ2-1|NA|TRBV19
CASSNRDYLKHEQFF
TGTGCCAGTAGTAACCGGGACTACCTTAAGCATGAGCAGTTCTTC
>NA|TRBJ1-5|NA|TRBV19
CASSIGPTGGAGNQPQHF
TGTGCCAGTAGTATAGGCCCGACGGGGGGCGCGGGCAATCAGCCCCAGCATTTT
>NA|TRBJ2-2|NA|TRBV4-1
CASSQDQGPGELFF
TGCGCCAGCAGCCAGGACCAGGGTCCCGGGGAGCTGTTTTTT
>NA|TRBJ1-5|NA|TRBV12-3/TRBV12-4
CASSLQVRQPQHF
TGTGCCAGCAGTTTGCAAGTACGGCAGCCCCAGCATTTT
>TRBD1|TRBJ2-7|NA|TRBV5-6
CASRNRGRSYEQYF
TGTGCCAGCAGAAACAGGGGCCGCTCCTACGAGCAGTACTTC